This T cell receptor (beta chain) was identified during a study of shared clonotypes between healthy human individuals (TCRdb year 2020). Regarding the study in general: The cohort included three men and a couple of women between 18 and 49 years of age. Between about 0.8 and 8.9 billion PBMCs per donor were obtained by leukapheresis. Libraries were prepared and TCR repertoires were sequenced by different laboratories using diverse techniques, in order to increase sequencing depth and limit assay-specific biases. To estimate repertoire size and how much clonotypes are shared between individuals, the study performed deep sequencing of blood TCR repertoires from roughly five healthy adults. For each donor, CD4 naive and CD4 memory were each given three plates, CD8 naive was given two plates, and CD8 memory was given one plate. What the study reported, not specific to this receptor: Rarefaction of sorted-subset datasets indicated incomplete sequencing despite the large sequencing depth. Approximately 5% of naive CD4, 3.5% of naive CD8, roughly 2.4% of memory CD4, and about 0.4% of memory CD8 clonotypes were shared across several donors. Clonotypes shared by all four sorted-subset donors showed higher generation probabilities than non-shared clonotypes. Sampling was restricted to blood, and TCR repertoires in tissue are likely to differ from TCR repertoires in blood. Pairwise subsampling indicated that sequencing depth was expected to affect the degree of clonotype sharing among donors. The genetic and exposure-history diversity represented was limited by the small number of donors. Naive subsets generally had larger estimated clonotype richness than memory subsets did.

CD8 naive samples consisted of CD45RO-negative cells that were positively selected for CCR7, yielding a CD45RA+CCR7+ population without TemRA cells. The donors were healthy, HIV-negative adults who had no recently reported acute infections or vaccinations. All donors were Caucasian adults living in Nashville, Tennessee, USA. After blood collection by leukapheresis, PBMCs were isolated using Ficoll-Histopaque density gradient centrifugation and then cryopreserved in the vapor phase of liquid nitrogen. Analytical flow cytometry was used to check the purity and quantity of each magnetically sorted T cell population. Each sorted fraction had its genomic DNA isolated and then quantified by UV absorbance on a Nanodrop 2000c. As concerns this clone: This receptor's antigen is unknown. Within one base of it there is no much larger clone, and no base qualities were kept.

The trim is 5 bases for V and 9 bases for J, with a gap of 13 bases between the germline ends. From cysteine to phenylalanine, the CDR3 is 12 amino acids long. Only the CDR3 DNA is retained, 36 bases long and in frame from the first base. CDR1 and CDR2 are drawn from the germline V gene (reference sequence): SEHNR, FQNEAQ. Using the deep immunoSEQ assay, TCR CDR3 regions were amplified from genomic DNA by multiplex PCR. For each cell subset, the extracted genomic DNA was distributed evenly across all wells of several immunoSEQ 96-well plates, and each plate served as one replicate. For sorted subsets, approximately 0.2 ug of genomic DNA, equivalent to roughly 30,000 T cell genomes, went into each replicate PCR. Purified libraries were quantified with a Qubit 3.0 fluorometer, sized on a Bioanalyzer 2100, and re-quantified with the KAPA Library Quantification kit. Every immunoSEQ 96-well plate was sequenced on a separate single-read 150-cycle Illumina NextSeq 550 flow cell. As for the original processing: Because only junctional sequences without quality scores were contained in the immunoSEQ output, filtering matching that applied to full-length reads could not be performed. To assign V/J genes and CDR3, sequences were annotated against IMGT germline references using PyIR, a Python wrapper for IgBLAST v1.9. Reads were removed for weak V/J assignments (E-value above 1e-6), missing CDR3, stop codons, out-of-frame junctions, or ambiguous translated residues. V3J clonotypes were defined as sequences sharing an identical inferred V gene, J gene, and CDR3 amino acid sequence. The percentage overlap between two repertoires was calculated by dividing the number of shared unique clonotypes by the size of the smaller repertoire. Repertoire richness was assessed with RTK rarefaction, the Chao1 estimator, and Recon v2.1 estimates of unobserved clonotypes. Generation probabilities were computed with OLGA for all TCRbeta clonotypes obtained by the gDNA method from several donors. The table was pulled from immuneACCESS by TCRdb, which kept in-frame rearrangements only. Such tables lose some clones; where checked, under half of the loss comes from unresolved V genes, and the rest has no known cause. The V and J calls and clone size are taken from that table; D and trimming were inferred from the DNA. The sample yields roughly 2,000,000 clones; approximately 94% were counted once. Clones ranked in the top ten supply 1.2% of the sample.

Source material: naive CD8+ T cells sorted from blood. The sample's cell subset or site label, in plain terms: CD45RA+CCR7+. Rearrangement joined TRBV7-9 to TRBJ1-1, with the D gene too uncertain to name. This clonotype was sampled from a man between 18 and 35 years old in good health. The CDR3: CASSLETEQAFF. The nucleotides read TGTGCCAGCAGCCTAGAAACGGAGCAAGCTTTCTTT.